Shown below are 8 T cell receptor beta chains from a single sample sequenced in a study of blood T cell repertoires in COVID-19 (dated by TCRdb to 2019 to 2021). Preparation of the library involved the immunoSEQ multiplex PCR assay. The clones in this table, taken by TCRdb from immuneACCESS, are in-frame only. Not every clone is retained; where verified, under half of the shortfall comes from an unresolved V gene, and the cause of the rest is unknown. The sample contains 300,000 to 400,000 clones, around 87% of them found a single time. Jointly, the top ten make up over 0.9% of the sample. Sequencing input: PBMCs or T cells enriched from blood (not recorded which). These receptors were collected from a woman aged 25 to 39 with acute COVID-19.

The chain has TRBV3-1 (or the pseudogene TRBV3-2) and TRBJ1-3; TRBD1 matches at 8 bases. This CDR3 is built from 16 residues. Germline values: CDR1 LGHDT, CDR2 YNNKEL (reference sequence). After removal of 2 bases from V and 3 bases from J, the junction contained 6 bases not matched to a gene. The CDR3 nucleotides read TGTGCCAGCAGCCAAATACTCAGGGGGCTTGGAAACACCATATATTTT. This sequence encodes CASSQILRGLGNTIYF.

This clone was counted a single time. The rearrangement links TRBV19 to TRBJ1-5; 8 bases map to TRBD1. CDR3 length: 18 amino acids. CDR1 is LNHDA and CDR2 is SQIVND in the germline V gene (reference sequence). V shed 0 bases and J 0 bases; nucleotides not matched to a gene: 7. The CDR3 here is CASSIDGQGVYSNQPQHF. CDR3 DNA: TGTGCCAGTAGTATAGATGGACAGGGAGTTTATAGCAATCAGCCCCAGCATTTT. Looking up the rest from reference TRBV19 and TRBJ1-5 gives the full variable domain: DGGITQSPKYLFRKEGQNVTLSCEQNLNHDAMYWYRQDPGQGLRLIYYSQIVNDFQKGDIAEGYSVSREKKESFPLTVTSAQKNPTAFYLCASSIDGQGVYSNQPQHFGDGTRLSIL.

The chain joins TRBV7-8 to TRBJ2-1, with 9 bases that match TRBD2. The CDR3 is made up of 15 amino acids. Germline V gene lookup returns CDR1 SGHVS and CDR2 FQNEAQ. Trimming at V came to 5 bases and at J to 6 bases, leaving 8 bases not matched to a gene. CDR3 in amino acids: CASSPRGGLVNEQFF. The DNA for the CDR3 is TGTGCCAGCAGCCCGCGGGGGGGCCTCGTCAATGAGCAGTTCTTC.

The CDR3 nucleotides read TGCGCCAGCAGCTTTATCGGGCTACAGGGGGAGACCCAGTACTTC. It translates to CASSFIGLQGETQYF. The chain is built from TRBV5-1 and TRBJ2-5; TRBD1 matches at 7 bases. The junction had 9 bases not matched to a gene; V was cut back by 2 bases and J by 5 bases. The CDR3 has 15 residues. Germline CDR1 reads SGHRS; CDR2 reads YFSETQ.

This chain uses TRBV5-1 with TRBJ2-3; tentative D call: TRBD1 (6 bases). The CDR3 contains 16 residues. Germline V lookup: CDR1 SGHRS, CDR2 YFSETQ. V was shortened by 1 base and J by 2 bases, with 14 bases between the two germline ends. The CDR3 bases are TGCGCCAGCAGCTTGCAGGGGCCTCAATTCACAGATACGCAGTATTTT. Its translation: CASSLQGPQFTDTQYF.

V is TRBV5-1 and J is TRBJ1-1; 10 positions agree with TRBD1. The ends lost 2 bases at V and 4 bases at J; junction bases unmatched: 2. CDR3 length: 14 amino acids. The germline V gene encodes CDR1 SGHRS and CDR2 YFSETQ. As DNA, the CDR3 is TGCGCCAGCAGCTTCTGGACAGGGGGCACTGAAGCTTTCTTT. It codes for CASSFWTGGTEAFF. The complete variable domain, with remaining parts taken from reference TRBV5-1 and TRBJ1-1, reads KAGVTQTPRYLIKTRGQQVTLSCSPISGHRSVSWYQQTPGQGLQFLFEYFSETQRNKGNFPGRFSGRQFSNSRSEMNVSTLELGDSALYLCASSFWTGGTEAFFGQGTRLTVV.

For the CDR3, the DNA is TGTGCCAGCAGGCACGCGTCTATGAACACTGAAGCTTTCTTT. The encoded protein is CASRHASMNTEAFF. J is TRBJ1-1 and V is TRBV6-5; D uncertain. The CDR3 consists of 14 residues. Germline V gene sequence: CDR1 MNHEY, CDR2 SVGAGI. Trimming left V 6 bases short and J 0 bases short, with 11 bases between.

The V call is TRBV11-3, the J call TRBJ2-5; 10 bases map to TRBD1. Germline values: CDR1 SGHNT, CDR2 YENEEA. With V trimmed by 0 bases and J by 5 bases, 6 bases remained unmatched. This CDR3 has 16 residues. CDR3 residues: CASSLDSRTGGETQYF. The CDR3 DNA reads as TGTGCCAGCAGCTTAGATTCGAGGACAGGGGGTGAGACCCAGTACTTC.